This is a list of T cell receptor beta chains from one sample in a study of blood T cell repertoires in COVID-19. Clones were sequenced by immunoSEQ multiplex PCR, and TCRdb holds only the in-frame ones, with some missing. Altogether about 320,000 clones are present, approximately 81% being singletons, with the ten largest covering around 2%. Material: PBMCs or T cells enriched from blood (not recorded which). The receptors were sampled from a woman aged 25 to 45 who had been exposed to COVID-19. Both conserved end residues are part of each CDR3. D genes are given only for firm matches. The size of a clone is reported for some rows only, either as once, few or many, or as a class for expanded clones.

CDR3nt: TGTGCCAGCAGCTCCTGGGAGCGCAATCAGCCCCAGCATTTT
CDR3aa: CASSSWERNQPQHF
j_gene: TRBJ1-5
v_gene: TRBV7-9
abundance: -
d_gene: -

CDR3nt: TGTGCCAGCAGCCCGCGGGACAGGGTTATCGTCAATCAGCCCCAGCATTTT
CDR3aa: CASSPRDRVIVNQPQHF
j_gene: TRBJ1-5
v_gene: TRBV7-8
abundance: -
d_gene: TRBD1

CDR3nt: TGCGCCAGCAGGGGGACTAGCGGGGCCTACGAGCAGTACTTC
CDR3aa: CASRGTSGAYEQYF
j_gene: TRBJ2-7
v_gene: TRBV5-1
abundance: once
d_gene: TRBD2

CDR3nt: TGTGCCAGCAGAGCCGACAGGTTATCCTACAATGAGCAGTTCTTC
CDR3aa: CASRADRLSYNEQFF
j_gene: TRBJ2-1
v_gene: TRBV27
abundance: -
d_gene: -

CDR3nt: TGTGCCAGCAGCCAGTGGACGGGAGGGACCGGGGAGCTGTTTTTT
CDR3aa: CASSQWTGGTGELFF
j_gene: TRBJ2-2
v_gene: TRBV4-2
abundance: -
d_gene: TRBD2

CDR3nt: TGTGCCAGCAGCTTCACTAGTGGTAATGAGCAGTTCTTC
CDR3aa: CASSFTSGNEQFF
j_gene: TRBJ2-1
v_gene: TRBV7-2
abundance: -
d_gene: -

CDR3nt: TGCGCCAGCAGCCAAGATGGTACAACCTACAATGAGCAGTTCTTC
CDR3aa: CASSQDGTTYNEQFF
j_gene: TRBJ2-1
v_gene: TRBV4-3
abundance: -
d_gene: -

CDR3nt: TGTGCCAGCTCAAGGGCCGGGACTAGCGGTGCCTACGAGCAGTACTTC
CDR3aa: CASSRAGTSGAYEQYF
j_gene: TRBJ2-7
v_gene: TRBV18
abundance: -
d_gene: TRBD2

CDR3nt: TGTGCCAGCACAGACAGGCTTAATGAAAAACTGTTTTTT
CDR3aa: CASTDRLNEKLFF
j_gene: TRBJ1-4
v_gene: TRBV28
abundance: -
d_gene: -

CDR3nt: TGTGCCAGCAGTTTAGCAGGGGCGGGGGACAATGAGCAGTTCTTC
CDR3aa: CASSLAGAGDNEQFF
j_gene: TRBJ2-1
v_gene: TRBV28
abundance: -
d_gene: -

CDR3nt: TGTGCCAGCAGCTCTACCCAGACAGGGGAAGGTTCACCCCTCCACTTT
CDR3aa: CASSSTQTGEGSPLHF
j_gene: TRBJ1-6
v_gene: TRBV7-9
abundance: few
d_gene: TRBD1

CDR3nt: TGTGCCAGCAGCCCCGGGGGGAGGAACACTGAAGCTTTCTTT
CDR3aa: CASSPGGRNTEAFF
j_gene: TRBJ1-1
v_gene: TRBV7-9
abundance: -
d_gene: -

CDR3nt: TGTGCCTGGAGAGCCAGGGTTTATGAGCAGTTCTTC
CDR3aa: CAWRARVYEQFF
j_gene: TRBJ2-1
v_gene: TRBV30
abundance: -
d_gene: -

CDR3nt: TGTGCCAGCAGCTTAAATGCGGGTTTCGACTCCTATAATTCACCCCTCCACTTT
CDR3aa: CASSLNAGFDSYNSPLHF
j_gene: TRBJ1-6
v_gene: TRBV11-2
abundance: many
d_gene: -

CDR3nt: TGTGCCAGCAGCTTTGGTCAGGGGGGCAGCTACACCTTC
CDR3aa: CASSFGQGGSYTF
j_gene: TRBJ1-2
v_gene: TRBV11-2
abundance: -
d_gene: TRBD1

CDR3nt: TGTGCCAGCAGCTTAGGGACAGGGATCAACGAGCAGTACTTC
CDR3aa: CASSLGTGINEQYF
j_gene: TRBJ2-7
v_gene: TRBV7-3
abundance: once
d_gene: TRBD1

CDR3nt: TGTGCCACCAGTGACTCTAGCGGGATCGGGGGGAGTGAGCAGTTCTTC
CDR3aa: CATSDSSGIGGSEQFF
j_gene: TRBJ2-1
v_gene: TRBV24-1
abundance: -
d_gene: TRBD2

CDR3nt: TGTGCCAGCAGCCAAGCGGGGTTGAGCACAGATACGCAGTATTTT
CDR3aa: CASSQAGLSTDTQYF
j_gene: TRBJ2-3
v_gene: TRBV3-1/TRBV3-2
abundance: -
d_gene: -

CDR3nt: TGTGCCAGCAGCTTAGATCTCCGAGCCTACGAGCAGTACTTC
CDR3aa: CASSLDLRAYEQYF
j_gene: TRBJ2-7
v_gene: TRBV11-2
abundance: -
d_gene: -

CDR3nt: TGCGCCAGCAGCGATACTAGCGGGAGGGCCCTTGGCACAGATACGCAGTATTTT
CDR3aa: CASSDTSGRALGTDTQYF
j_gene: TRBJ2-3
v_gene: TRBV10-2
abundance: -
d_gene: TRBD2

CDR3nt: TGTGCCAGCAGTTTCGATCCTAGTAGTAGCTACACCTTC
CDR3aa: CASSFDPSSSYTF
j_gene: TRBJ1-2
v_gene: TRBV28
abundance: -
d_gene: -

CDR3nt: TGCAGCGTCAAGACAGGGATGAACACTGAAGCTTTCTTT
CDR3aa: CSVKTGMNTEAFF
j_gene: TRBJ1-1
v_gene: TRBV29-1
abundance: -
d_gene: TRBD1

CDR3nt: TGTGCCAGTAGCCCGGGTTTCTCCTACGAGCAGTACTTC
CDR3aa: CASSPGFSYEQYF
j_gene: TRBJ2-7
v_gene: TRBV19
abundance: -
d_gene: -

CDR3nt: TGTGCCATCAGTGACAGGGTATTCTATGGCTACACCTTC
CDR3aa: CAISDRVFYGYTF
j_gene: TRBJ1-2
v_gene: TRBV10-3
abundance: -
d_gene: -

CDR3nt: TGTGCCAGCAGCCTCCCCCCGGGACAGGGAATTCTTATTGCAACTAATGAAAAACTGTTTTTT
CDR3aa: CASSLPPGQGILIATNEKLFF
j_gene: TRBJ1-4
v_gene: TRBV3-1/TRBV3-2
abundance: -
d_gene: TRBD1

CDR3nt: TGTGCCAGCAGGACGGGGGGGCAAAACACAGATACGCAGTATTTT
CDR3aa: CASRTGGQNTDTQYF
j_gene: TRBJ2-3
v_gene: TRBV28
abundance: -
d_gene: TRBD2

CDR3nt: TGTGCCAGCAGTTCGGGGAATTCACCCCTCCACTTT
CDR3aa: CASSSGNSPLHF
j_gene: TRBJ1-6
v_gene: TRBV28
abundance: -
d_gene: -

CDR3nt: TGTGCCAGCAGTGTGGGGGCAGGAGACTACGAGCAGTACTTC
CDR3aa: CASSVGAGDYEQYF
j_gene: TRBJ2-7
v_gene: TRBV5-6
abundance: -
d_gene: -

CDR3nt: TGTGCCAGCAGCCAGTCCGAGACCCAGTACTTC
CDR3aa: CASSQSETQYF
j_gene: TRBJ2-5
v_gene: TRBV5-4
abundance: few
d_gene: -

CDR3nt: TGTGCCAGCTCACCACCGTTGGGACAGGCCTACAGTGAGCAGTTCTTC
CDR3aa: CASSPPLGQAYSEQFF
j_gene: TRBJ2-1
v_gene: TRBV18
abundance: -
d_gene: TRBD1

CDR3nt: TGTGCCTGGAGCCCCGCTGGGACAGGGGTTAGCGAAAAACTGTTTTTT
CDR3aa: CAWSPAGTGVSEKLFF
j_gene: TRBJ1-4
v_gene: TRBV30
abundance: -
d_gene: TRBD1

CDR3nt: TGTGCCAGTACGAAGGGGCCGGGGGGTGGCTACACCTTC
CDR3aa: CASTKGPGGGYTF
j_gene: TRBJ1-2
v_gene: TRBV19
abundance: -
d_gene: -

CDR3nt: TGCGCCAGCGCAGAAACGGGGACTGAAGCTTTCTTT
CDR3aa: CASAETGTEAFF
j_gene: TRBJ1-1
v_gene: TRBV5-1
abundance: -
d_gene: -

CDR3nt: TGTGCCAGTAGTATTCATGAGACGGAGAATCAGCCCCAGCATTTT
CDR3aa: CASSIHETENQPQHF
j_gene: TRBJ1-5
v_gene: TRBV19
abundance: few
d_gene: -

CDR3nt: TGTGCCAGCAGCCGTTCAGGGGGAGACACTGAAGCTTTCTTT
CDR3aa: CASSRSGGDTEAFF
j_gene: TRBJ1-1
v_gene: TRBV3-1/TRBV3-2
abundance: many
d_gene: TRBD1

CDR3nt: TGTGCCAGCAGCCAAGGCTTAGCGGATAGCACAGATACGCAGTATTTT
CDR3aa: CASSQGLADSTDTQYF
j_gene: TRBJ2-3
v_gene: TRBV3-1/TRBV3-2
abundance: -
d_gene: -

CDR3nt: TGTGCCAGCGGACAGGGGATCGGCTATGGCTACACCTTC
CDR3aa: CASGQGIGYGYTF
j_gene: TRBJ1-2
v_gene: TRBV27
abundance: few
d_gene: TRBD1

CDR3nt: TGTGCCAGCAGCTTAGTTCCGTACAGGGGGCACGAGCAGTACTTC
CDR3aa: CASSLVPYRGHEQYF
j_gene: TRBJ2-7
v_gene: TRBV7-2
abundance: few
d_gene: TRBD1

CDR3nt: TGCGCCAGCAGCTTGGGGGCAGCACAAGAGACCCAGTACTTC
CDR3aa: CASSLGAAQETQYF
j_gene: TRBJ2-5
v_gene: TRBV5-1
abundance: -
d_gene: -

CDR3nt: TGTGCCAGCAAGGGGGTAGACCGCTATGGCTACACCTTC
CDR3aa: CASKGVDRYGYTF
j_gene: TRBJ1-2
v_gene: TRBV7-9
abundance: -
d_gene: -

CDR3nt: TGTGCCAGCAGCTTATTGCAGGGTCTGTACTCTGGAAACACCATATATTTT
CDR3aa: CASSLLQGLYSGNTIYF
j_gene: TRBJ1-3
v_gene: TRBV7-2
abundance: -
d_gene: -

CDR3nt: TGTGCCAGCAGCTGGACCGGGACAGGGGGCGAAGAGACCCAGTACTTC
CDR3aa: CASSWTGTGGEETQYF
j_gene: TRBJ2-5
v_gene: TRBV7-9
abundance: -
d_gene: TRBD1

CDR3nt: TGTGCCAGTAGTAAGGGACAGCATATCTATGGCTACACCTTC
CDR3aa: CASSKGQHIYGYTF
j_gene: TRBJ1-2
v_gene: TRBV19
abundance: -
d_gene: TRBD1